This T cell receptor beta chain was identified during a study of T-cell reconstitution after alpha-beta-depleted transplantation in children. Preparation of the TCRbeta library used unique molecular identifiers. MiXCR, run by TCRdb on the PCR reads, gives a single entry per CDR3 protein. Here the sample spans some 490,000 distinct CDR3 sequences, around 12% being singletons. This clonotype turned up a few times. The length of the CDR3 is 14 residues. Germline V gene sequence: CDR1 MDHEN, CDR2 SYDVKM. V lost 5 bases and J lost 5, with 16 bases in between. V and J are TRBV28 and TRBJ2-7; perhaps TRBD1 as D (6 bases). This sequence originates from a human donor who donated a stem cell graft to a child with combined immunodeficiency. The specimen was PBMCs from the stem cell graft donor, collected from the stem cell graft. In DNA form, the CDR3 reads TGTGCCAGCAGTCCAACAGGGATTCCCCACGAGCAGTACTTC. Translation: CASSPTGIPHEQYF.